Listed here is a single T cell receptor (beta chain). The CDR3 has 14 residues. CDR1 and CDR2 from the germline V gene are LNHDA and SQIVND (reference sequence). V shed 4 bases and J 4 bases; nucleotides not matched to a gene: 6. In the source study's methods: Quantification of nucleated cells was approximated via reference gene primer amplification. Profiled with immunoSEQ multiplex PCR; TCRdb holds only in-frame clones, not every one. V and J calls and clone size come straight from that table; D and trimming were deduced from the DNA. The repertoire holds some 150,000 clones, approximately 86% seen once, with around 3.3% in the top ten. The entry originates in a study of blood T cell repertoires in COVID-19. In the study overall: COVID-19 samples, acute and convalescent, were from the United States, Italy and Spain. PBMCs, B-cell-depleted T cells, or T cells provided the cDNA or gDNA that made up the material.

The sample comprised peripheral blood. The V call is TRBV19, the J call TRBJ1-2; 7 bases are shared with TRBD1. The TCR comes from a man in his sixties or seventies with acute or convalescent COVID-19. The CDR3 nucleotides read TGTGCCAGTAGTACCGGGACAGTCGTCTATGGCTACACCTTC. It encodes CASSTGTVVYGYTF.